These 27 T cell receptor beta chains originate from one sample sequenced in a study of Tregs in tolerant kidney transplant recipients. Clones were sequenced by immunoSEQ multiplex PCR, and TCRdb holds only the in-frame ones, with some missing. Of about 50,000 clones listed, approximately 90% are singletons. The nonmyeloablative bone marrow transplants came from related graft donors, with transient mixed chimerism. This material consisted of CD8+ T cells from blood (PBMCs), taken 12 months after the transplant. The receptors derive from a human patient who received a combined kidney and bone marrow transplant. The graft donor may have given rise to some T cells.

The chain is built from TRBV7-9 and TRBJ2-1; TRBD1 might be the D (5 bases). Looked up from germline, CDR1 is SEHNR and CDR2 is FQNEAQ (reference sequence). V was clipped by 2 bases and J by 8 bases, with 13 bases between them. The CDR3 is 14 amino acids. The CDR3 DNA reads as TGTGCCAGCAGCTTATTTAAGGGGCTCGATGAGCAGTTCTTC. Translating it yields CASSLFKGLDEQFF.

CDR3 sequence reads: CASSHFGSTYEQYF. The CDR3 DNA is TGTGCCAGCAGTCACTTCGGGAGCACCTACGAGCAGTACTTC. The V call is TRBV2, the J call TRBJ2-7; weak D call: TRBD2 (6 bases). V dropped 5 bases and J dropped 2 bases, with 13 bases sitting between them. The CDR3 runs 14 residues. The germline V gene encodes CDR1 SNHLY and CDR2 FYNNEI.

The V gene is TRBV7-9, the J gene TRBJ2-2, with D possibly matching TRBD1 (5 bases). Germline assignment: CDR1 SEHNR and CDR2 FQNEAQ (reference sequence). V shed 2 bases and J shed 6 bases, with 13 bases lying between them. This CDR3 comprises 15 residues. The CDR3 region is CASSLLQGVAGELFF. Written as DNA, the CDR3 is TGTGCCAGCAGCTTACTCCAGGGCGTAGCCGGGGAGCTGTTTTTT.

This chain uses TRBV21-1 with TRBJ2-3; TRBD2 reflects the table's D call only, with no check against the DNA. TRBV21-1 is marked as a pseudogene. CDR3 length: 15 residues. The CDR3 bases are TGTGCCAGCAGCAAAGCGAGGGGGGGAACAGATACGCAGTATTTT. Translating it yields CASSKARGGTDTQYF.

The J gene is TRBJ2-7, the V gene TRBV27; the D gene is possibly TRBD1 (6 bases). Trimming took off 5 bases at V and 7 bases at J, with 18 bases between the two ends. CDR3 length: 14 amino acids. Germline assignment: CDR1 MNHEY and CDR2 SMNVEV (reference sequence). The CDR3: CASSVGTRLREQYF. DNA for the CDR3: TGTGCCAGCAGTGTCGGGACACGATTAAGGGAGCAGTACTTC.

The chain combines TRBV13 with TRBJ1-3; D might be TRBD1 (5 bases). Germline V gene data show CDR1 as PRHDT and CDR2 as FYEKMQ (reference sequence). This CDR3 is built from 16 residues. V was pared by 0 bases and J by 0 bases, with 9 bases between. The CDR3 sequence is CASSLGQASSGNTIYF. Here the CDR3 DNA reads TGTGCCAGCAGCTTAGGACAGGCCTCCTCTGGAAACACCATATATTTT.

This clone rates as medium-sized. This chain joins TRBV5-6 and TRBJ2-5; 9 bases agree with TRBD2. Trimming removed 5 bases from V and 3 bases from J; junction bases left unmatched: 11. CDR1 is SGHDT, CDR2 YYEEEE, per germline. The CDR3 is 16 amino acids. The CDR3 sequence is CASSSIMASGEETQYF. Written as DNA, the CDR3 is TGTGCCAGCAGTTCAATAATGGCTAGCGGGGAAGAGACCCAGTACTTC.

The chain couples TRBV9 to TRBJ2-3, with 10 nucleotides matching TRBD2. V lost 7 bases to trimming and J lost 4 bases; unmatched junction nucleotides: 9. Germline CDR1 reads SGDLS; CDR2 reads YYNGEE. The CDR3 sequence is 15 residues long. CDR3 DNA sequence: TGTGCCAGCGACCTAAGCGGGGGGGCCTCAGATACGCAGTATTTT. This sequence encodes CASDLSGGASDTQYF.

V usage is TRBV7-9 and J usage is TRBJ2-5; 15 bases align to TRBD2. Unmatched junction bases numbered 8, after V lost 5 bases and J lost 4 bases. Germline values: CDR1 SEHNR, CDR2 FQNEAQ (reference sequence). This CDR3 region has 17 residues. This CDR3 is CASSHGLAGGPGETQYF. As DNA, the CDR3 is TGTGCCAGCAGCCACGGACTAGCGGGAGGGCCCGGAGAGACCCAGTACTTC. The complete variable domain, with remaining parts taken from reference TRBV7-9 and TRBJ2-5, reads DTGVSQNPRHKITKRGQNVTFRCDPISEHNRLYWYRQTLGQGPEFLTYFQNEAQLEKSRLLSDRFSAERPKGSFSTLEIQRTEQGDSAMYLCASSHGLAGGPGETQYFGPGTRLLVL.

The chain employs TRBV29-1 and TRBJ1-2, with D possibly matching TRBD1 (6 bases). This CDR3 is 14 amino acids long. V was shortened by 0 bases and J by 4 bases, with 12 bases between the two germline ends. In germline, CDR1 is SQVTM, CDR2 ANQGSEA. CDR3 in DNA: TGCAGCGTTGAAGAGGGGGCACGGGCCTATGGCTACACCTTC. Translated: CSVEEGARAYGYTF.

The chain links TRBV4-3 to TRBJ2-3; a weak D match, TRBD2 (7 bases). Germline V gives CDR1 LGHNA, CDR2 YSLEER. V was trimmed by 4 bases and J by 6 bases, leaving 17 bases between them. The CDR3 extends over 15 amino acids. CDR3 protein: CASSPGGLGWDTQYF. The CDR3, as DNA: TGCGCCAGCAGCCCCGGGGGGCTGGGGTGGGATACGCAGTATTTT.

The rearrangement joins TRBV4-3 to TRBJ1-1; TRBD1 might be the D (5 bases). Germline lookup yields CDR1 LGHNA and CDR2 YSLEER. With 0 bases removed from V and 3 bases from J, the gap between germline ends came to 14 bases. The CDR3 has 16 amino acids. The DNA for the CDR3 is TGCGCCAGCAGCCAAGAAATCGGACAATCCTACACTGAAGCTTTCTTT. It is translated as CASSQEIGQSYTEAFF.

This chain joins TRBV7-9 and TRBJ2-7; 10 nucleotides agree with TRBD1. Trimming removed 1 base from V and 1 base from J; junction bases left unmatched: 4. The germline V gene encodes CDR1 SEHNR and CDR2 FQNEAQ (reference sequence). The length of the CDR3 is 16 residues. The CDR3 nucleotides are TGTGCCAGCAGCTTAGAAGACAGGGGGCGTTCCTACGAGCAGTACTTC. Amino acids: CASSLEDRGRSYEQYF.

CDR3: CAWSLVAQYNEQFF. Here the CDR3 DNA reads TGTGCCTGGAGTTTGGTAGCGCAGTACAATGAGCAGTTCTTC. V usage is TRBV30 and J usage is TRBJ2-1; maybe TRBD2 (5 bases). Trimming left V 2 bases short and J 4 bases short, with 12 bases between. The germline V gene has CDR1 GTSNPN and CDR2 SVGIG (reference sequence). The CDR3 has 14 residues.

The chain has TRBV7-7 and TRBJ2-2; unclear D gene. Trimming took 1 base from V and 1 from J, leaving 7 bases between them. In germline, CDR1 is SSHAT, CDR2 FNYEAQ (reference sequence). The CDR3 is 15 amino acids. CDR3 residues: CASSLGSGNTGELFF. In DNA form, the CDR3 reads TGTGCCAGCAGCTTAGGATCCGGGAACACCGGGGAGCTGTTTTTT.

This clone was picked up one time. This sequence joins TRBV30 and TRBJ1-2; D might be TRBD1 (5 bases). The CDR3 extends over 15 amino acids. Germline CDR1 GTSNPN, CDR2 SVGIG (reference sequence). The V end was cut by 4 bases, the J end by 4 bases, with 19 bases between. The CDR3 DNA sequence: TGTGCCTGGAATGTAATACAGGAGAATGGCTATGGCTACACCTTC. Protein product: CAWNVIQENGYGYTF.

A single count supports this clone. This chain links TRBV7-9 with TRBJ2-7, with 7 bases aligning to TRBD2. From germline, CDR1 is SEHNR and CDR2 FQNEAQ (reference sequence). The CDR3 consists of 15 residues. V gave up 4 bases and J gave up 5 bases; unmatched junction bases: 11. CDR3 loop: CASSSRDYLADEQYF. In nucleotides, the CDR3 is TGTGCCAGCAGCTCAAGGGACTACTTGGCAGACGAGCAGTACTTC.

The V and J genes are TRBV2 and TRBJ1-2; D is unresolved. V lost 1 base, J lost 1 base, and 7 bases lay in between. Germline assignment: CDR1 SNHLY and CDR2 FYNNEI. The CDR3 length is 14 residues. The CDR3 nucleotides are TGTGCCAGCAGTGAAGGAGGGAGTAACTATGGCTACACCTTC. This encodes CASSEGGSNYGYTF.

V is TRBV9 and J is TRBJ2-7; D perhaps matches TRBD2 (6 bases). There are 16 residues in the CDR3. Trimming pared 0 bases from V and 0 bases from J, leaving 13 bases between. Germline CDR1 reads SGDLS; CDR2 reads YYNGEE. The CDR3 DNA follows: TGTGCCAGCAGCGTAGCTCCTAGCGCTACCTCCTACGAGCAGTACTTC. Amino acid sequence: CASSVAPSATSYEQYF.

The CDR3 sequence: CASGDGSVQYF. The CDR3 DNA reads as TGTGCCAGTGGGGACGGGAGTGTCCAGTACTTC. This chain links TRBV7-3 with TRBJ2-5; maybe TRBD2 (6 bases). Germline V gene data show CDR1 as SGHTA and CDR2 as FQGTGA. Deletions cut 9 bases from V and 10 bases from J, with 15 bases between. This CDR3 comprises 11 residues. The complete variable domain, with remaining parts taken from reference TRBV7-3 and TRBJ2-5, reads GAGVSQTPSNKVTEKGKYVELRCDPISGHTALYWYRQSLGQGPEFLIYFQGTGAADDSGLPNDRFFAVRPEGSVSTLKIQRTERGDSAVYLCASGDGSVQYFGPGTRLLVL.

The genes are TRBV9 and TRBJ2-3; 8 positions match TRBD1. The CDR3 is 16 amino acids. Germline CDR1 reads SGDLS; CDR2 reads YYNGEE. J gave up 4 bases and V 4 bases, and 11 bases lay outside the gene matches. CDR3 in DNA: TGTGCCAGCAGCTTGGGGTCCGGACAGGGTGCAGATACGCAGTATTTT. Encoded protein: CASSLGSGQGADTQYF.

This chain uses TRBV4-1 with TRBJ2-7, with 7 bases lining up with TRBD2. Germline values: CDR1 MGHRA, CDR2 YSYEKL. Trimming cost V 1 base and J 2 bases; bases outside gene matches: 17. CDR3 length: 19 residues. Written as DNA, the CDR3 is TGCGCCAGCAGCCAAGTGTCGTCTAGCGGAGACTCGCCCCCCTACGAGCAGTACTTC. Translated: CASSQVSSSGDSPPYEQYF.

V gene TRBV30 combines with J gene TRBJ1-2, with TRBD1 matching 7 bases. The CDR3 covers 16 residues. Germline loops: CDR1 GTSNPN, CDR2 SVGIG (reference sequence). V was clipped by 2 bases and J by 5 bases; unmatched bases: 14. The CDR3 loop reads CAWSNYDRASGYGYTF. The DNA of the CDR3 is TGTGCCTGGAGTAACTACGACAGGGCCTCAGGGTATGGCTACACCTTC.

Worth noting for this clone: Other nucleotide sequences in the sample specify the same CDR3. The genes are TRBV25-1 and TRBJ1-6; the D is unclear. V was cut by 4 bases and J by 2 bases, with 9 bases left in between. This CDR3 is built from 15 residues. CDR1 is MGHDK, CDR2 SYGVNS, per germline. The CDR3 sequence: CASSGGVAYNSPLHF. The CDR3 DNA reads as TGTGCCAGCAGTGGCGGGGTCGCCTATAATTCACCCCTCCACTTT.

The chain is built from TRBV21-1 and TRBJ1-1; TRBD1 is taken as the D call from the table, unchecked against the DNA. TRBV21-1 is shown as a pseudogene. The CDR3 runs 16 residues. This CDR3 is CASSKGPKQGHTEAFF. The DNA of the CDR3 is TGTGCCAGCAGCAAAGGGCCGAAACAGGGACACACTGAAGCTTTCTTT.

The V call is TRBV14, the J call TRBJ2-7; 10 nucleotides line up with TRBD2. The ends lost 4 bases at V and 4 bases at J; junction bases unmatched: 7. The CDR3 sequence is 15 residues long. CDR1 and CDR2 from the germline V gene are SGHDN and FVKESK. CDR3 region: CASSPSGSDTYEQYF. Written as DNA, the CDR3 is TGTGCCAGCAGCCCTAGCGGGAGCGATACTTACGAGCAGTACTTC.

This clone was recorded once. The CDR3 reads CASSGEPTYNEQFF. CDR3 coding DNA: TGTGCCAGCAGTGGTGAACCTACCTACAATGAGCAGTTCTTC. This chain uses TRBV25-1 with TRBJ2-1; D call uncertain. Trimming removed 4 bases at V and 2 bases at J, with 9 bases between. From germline, CDR1 is MGHDK and CDR2 SYGVNS. The CDR3 spans 14 residues.